The 26 T cell receptor beta chains given below trace back to one sample, sequenced in a study of cytomegalovirus exposure and HLA in healthy donors. 13 Jbeta primers and 60 Vbeta primers were used for the PCR. Only in-frame clones appear in the TCRdb table, and some are missing; sequencing was by immunoSEQ multiplex PCR. The sample carries approximately 120,000 clones, around 73% recorded once. The sequencing input was PBMCs. The receptors derive from a man aged 35 to 55 in good health and CMV-seronegative.

This clone was counted only a few times. V gene TRBV27 combines with J gene TRBJ2-1, with D maybe TRBD2 (5 bases). Between the trimmed V and J ends, which lost 2 bases and 10 bases, there was a span of 12 bases. CDR1 is MNHEY and CDR2 is SMNVEV in the germline V gene (reference sequence). The length of the CDR3 is 13 residues. The CDR3 region has the DNA TGTGCCAGCAGTTTAAATGGCGGGCCCGAGCAGTTCTTC. This gives the protein CASSLNGGPEQFF.

This clone was seen only a few times. This chain connects TRBV9 to TRBJ1-1; D gene uncertain. V was pared by 4 bases and J by 7 bases, with 11 bases between. CDR3 size: 12 residues. Germline CDR1 SGDLS, CDR2 YYNGEE. The CDR3 bases are TGTGCCAGCAGCACCGGAGAAGGTGAAGCTTTCTTT. Translation: CASSTGEGEAFF.

The CDR3 region has the DNA TGTGCCAGCAGCTTAATAGCGGGGGCCAACAATGAGCAGTTCTTC. Residues: CASSLIAGANNEQFF. V and J are TRBV5-5 and TRBJ2-1; TRBD2 agrees at 9 bases. Unmatched junction bases numbered 5, after V lost 2 bases and J lost 5 bases. Looked up from germline, CDR1 is SGHKS and CDR2 is YYEKEE (reference sequence). The length of the CDR3 is 15 residues.

The chain joins TRBV9 to TRBJ1-1; TRBD1 agrees at 10 bases. The germline CDR1 and CDR2 sequences are SGDLS and YYNGEE. There are 14 residues in the CDR3. V trimming: 2 bases; J trimming: 5 bases; junction bases outside the gene matches: 3. CDR3 residues: CASSVPGQGTEAFF. CDR3 bases: TGTGCCAGCAGCGTCCCGGGACAGGGGACTGAAGCTTTCTTT.

The chain employs TRBV7-9 and TRBJ1-5; 10 bases fit TRBD1. Germline V gene lookup returns CDR1 SEHNR and CDR2 FQNEAQ (reference sequence). This CDR3 is 15 amino acids long. J was trimmed by 7 bases and V by 5 bases; bases with no gene match: 8. As DNA, the CDR3 is TGTGCCAGCAGCGGGGACAGGGGTTATGGACAGCCCCAGCATTTT. Translation gives CASSGDRGYGQPQHF.

Regarding this clone: The junction differs from germline at one of its ends, possibly a read error. The chain links TRBV29-1 to TRBJ1-2; the D gene is possibly TRBD1 (5 bases). The CDR3 contains 12 residues. Per germline, CDR1 SQVTM and CDR2 ANQGSEA. As DNA, the CDR3 is TGCAGCGTTTTACTAGGGGACTATGGCTACCCCTTC. Translation: CSVLLGDYGYPF.

The V call is TRBV30, the J call TRBJ2-1, with TRBD1 matching over 7 bases. V dropped 4 bases and J dropped 10; count of bases not matched to a gene: 13. Germline CDR1 and CDR2: GTSNPN and SVGIG (reference sequence). The CDR3 contains 14 residues. The CDR3 protein is CAWTLDDRVKEQFF. The CDR3 coding sequence is TGTGCCTGGACGCTTGATGACAGGGTAAAAGAGCAGTTCTTC.

This clone was detected a few times. The V gene is TRBV4-1, the J gene TRBJ1-6, with 9 nucleotides matching TRBD1. The trim removed 0 bases at V and 14 bases at J, leaving 11 bases unmatched. Germline CDR1 is MGHRA and CDR2 is YSYEKL. This CDR3 contains 16 residues. The CDR3 spells CASSQDLVTGGKALHF. CDR3 coding DNA: TGCGCCAGCAGCCAAGATTTGGTGACAGGGGGTAAGGCCCTCCACTTT.

This clone was detected a few times. V is TRBV6-5 and J is TRBJ2-1, with D possibly TRBD2 on 7 matching bases. V lost 6 bases to trimming and J lost 2 bases, with 14 bases between them. The CDR3 loop spans 15 amino acids. Germline V lookup: CDR1 MNHEY, CDR2 SVGAGI. The CDR3 sequence: CASRKSGDTYNEQFF. As DNA, the CDR3 is TGTGCCAGCAGGAAAAGCGGGGACACCTACAATGAGCAGTTCTTC.

The chain links TRBV7-9 to TRBJ2-1, with D tentatively TRBD2 (5 bases). CDR3 size: 14 residues. Germline values: CDR1 SEHNR, CDR2 FQNEAQ (reference sequence). Trimming cost V 2 bases and J 4 bases, with 9 bases left between them. The CDR3 DNA sequence: TGTGCCAGCAGCTTAATTCGAGGGTACAATGAGCAGTTCTTC. Protein sequence: CASSLIRGYNEQFF.

CDR3 amino acids: CASSLVAGSTSGRSDTQYF. CDR3 DNA: TGTGCCAGCAGCTTAGTTGCCGGCTCGACTAGCGGCAGATCAGATACGCAGTATTTT. The J gene is TRBJ2-3, the V gene TRBV7-8, with 9 bases lining up with TRBD2. Germline V CDR1 and CDR2: SGHVS, FQNEAQ. The CDR3 is made up of 19 amino acids. After removal of 1 base from V and 4 bases from J, the junction contained 15 bases not matched to a gene.

This clone has just a few counts. V is TRBV10-3 and J is TRBJ1-2; 8 bases are a match to TRBD1. The V segment lost 6 bases and the J segment 7 bases; nucleotides outside the gene matches: 10. This CDR3 region has 14 residues. CDR1 and CDR2 (germline): ENHRY, SYGVKD. As DNA, the CDR3 is TGTGCCATCAGGAGTATGGACAGGGTCGTTGGCTACACCTTC. Protein product: CAIRSMDRVVGYTF.

As concerns this clone: The same CDR3 is also encoded by other DNA sequences in this sample. The genes are TRBV9 and TRBJ2-3; TRBD2 is a possible D gene (7 bases). The germline gives CDR1 SGDLS, CDR2 YYNGEE. The CDR3 has 16 residues. V was trimmed by 4 bases and J by 1 base, leaving 16 bases between them. The chain's CDR3 is CASSLGGGGGTDTQYF. CDR3 DNA sequence: TGTGCCAGCAGCCTAGGGGGGGGTGGGGGCACAGATACGCAGTATTTT.

This clone was detected only a few times. The chain combines TRBV19 with TRBJ1-5; TRBD1 is a possible D gene (6 bases). The CDR3 has 17 residues. Germline V lookup: CDR1 LNHDA, CDR2 SQIVND (reference sequence). Trimming pared 3 bases from V and 4 bases from J, leaving 19 bases between. Here the CDR3 DNA reads TGTGCCAGTAGTATTAGCGGGCGAAGGGACAAGAATCAGCCCCAGCATTTT. As protein: CASSISGRRDKNQPQHF.

This clone was seen a few times. V is TRBV19 and J is TRBJ2-7, with 9 bases that match TRBD1. There are 14 residues in the CDR3. Looked up from germline, CDR1 is LNHDA and CDR2 is SQIVND (reference sequence). J was trimmed by 4 bases and V by 7 bases; bases with no gene match: 8. In DNA, the CDR3 is TGTGCCAGTAAAACGCCGGGACAGGGTTACGAGCAGTACTTC. This translates into CASKTPGQGYEQYF. Full variable domain (remainder filled in from reference TRBV19 and TRBJ2-7): DGGITQSPKYLFRKEGQNVTLSCEQNLNHDAMYWYRQDPGQGLRLIYYSQIVNDFQKGDIAEGYSVSREKKESFPLTVTSAQKNPTAFYLCASKTPGQGYEQYFGPGTRLTVT.

This clone was seen only once. V gene TRBV5-5 combines with J gene TRBJ2-7, with D possibly being TRBD1 (5 bases). This CDR3 contains 15 residues. The germline CDR1 and CDR2 sequences are SGHKS and YYEKEE (reference sequence). Trimming pared 1 base from V and 2 bases from J, leaving 13 bases between. The CDR3 is CASSLSVTGAYEQYF. The CDR3 DNA reads TGTGCCAGCAGCTTGAGTGTAACAGGAGCCTACGAGCAGTACTTC. Complete variable domain (other parts from reference TRBV5-5 and TRBJ2-7): DAGVTQSPTHLIKTRGQQVTLRCSPISGHKSVSWYQQVLGQGPQFIFQYYEKEERGRGNFPDRFSARQFPNYSSELNVNALLLGDSALYLCASSLSVTGAYEQYFGPGTRLTVT.

The CDR3 DNA reads TGCGCCAGCAGTTCCAAACCAGGTGAGCAGTTCTTC. It yields the protein CASSSKPGEQFF. The chain recombines TRBV5-1 with TRBJ2-1, with D unclear. Germline V CDR1 and CDR2: SGHRS, YFSETQ. The CDR3 is made up of 12 amino acids. V dropped 5 bases and J dropped 9 bases, with 12 bases sitting between them.

This chain joins TRBV4-1 and TRBJ1-4; perhaps TRBD1 as D (5 bases). The CDR3 runs 16 residues. Germline lookup yields CDR1 MGHRA and CDR2 YSYEKL. V gave up 4 bases and J gave up 3 bases, with 15 bases separating them. CDR3 protein: CASSPGHNRPNEKLFF. In DNA form, the CDR3 reads TGCGCCAGCAGCCCCGGACACAACCGGCCTAATGAAAAACTGTTTTTT.

The V gene is TRBV4-3, the J gene TRBJ1-3, with D unclear. This CDR3 has 17 residues. CDR1 is LGHNA and CDR2 is YSLEER in the germline V gene. V lost 0 bases to trimming and J lost 0 bases, with 12 bases between them. The CDR3 spells CASSQDIMRGSGNTIYF. The CDR3 bases are TGCGCCAGCAGCCAAGATATAATGAGAGGCTCTGGAAACACCATATATTTT.

The rearrangement uses TRBV19 and TRBJ2-7, with TRBD1 identical over 7 bases. Germline trimming cut 6 bases from V and 0 bases from J; bases unmatched to any gene: 8. Germline loops: CDR1 LNHDA, CDR2 SQIVND (reference sequence). The length of the CDR3 is 15 residues. The CDR3 bases are TGTGCCAGTAGGTACAGGGGTGTGAGCTCCTACGAGCAGTACTTC. Protein: CASRYRGVSSYEQYF.

CDR3 in amino acids: CASTPLGVANEKLFF. For the CDR3, the DNA is TGTGCCAGCACTCCTCTCGGGGTTGCTAATGAAAAACTGTTTTTT. The rearrangement links TRBV28 to TRBJ1-4, with D hard to call. Trimming removed 7 bases at V and 3 bases at J, with 15 bases between. Looked up from germline, CDR1 is MDHEN and CDR2 is SYDVKM. This CDR3 has 15 amino acids.

The chain carries TRBV30 and TRBJ1-4; 7 bases align to TRBD1. The CDR3 sequence is 13 residues long. Germline trimming cut 2 bases from V and 7 bases from J; bases unmatched to any gene: 4. The germline gives CDR1 GTSNPN, CDR2 SVGIG (reference sequence). The CDR3 sequence: CAWSIQGGEKLFF. The CDR3 DNA reads as TGTGCCTGGAGTATCCAGGGGGGTGAAAAACTGTTTTTT.

In nucleotides, the CDR3 is TGTGCCACCAGCAGAGACCGGGACACCAACACCGGGGAGCTGTTTTTT. Its translation: CATSRDRDTNTGELFF. The J gene is TRBJ2-2, the V gene TRBV15; the D gene is possibly TRBD1 (6 bases). Trimming cost V 0 bases and J 2 bases, with 10 bases left between them. The CDR3 has 16 amino acids. CDR1 LNHNV and CDR2 YYDKDF come from the germline V gene (reference sequence). Filled out from reference TRBV15 and TRBJ2-2, the complete variable domain reads DAMVIQNPRYQVTQFGKPVTLSCSQTLNHNVMYWYQQKSSQAPKLLFHYYDKDFNNEADTPDNFQSRRPNTSFCFLDIRSPGLGDTAMYLCATSRDRDTNTGELFFGEGSRLTVL.

The chain carries TRBV9 and TRBJ1-4; TRBD1 might be the D (5 bases). Germline V lookup: CDR1 SGDLS, CDR2 YYNGEE. This CDR3 has 15 amino acids. Trimming pared 3 bases from V and 8 bases from J, leaving 17 bases between. CDR3 sequence (DNA): TGTGCCAGCAGCGCCCAAGCCAGGGAGGGCGAAAAACTGTTTTTT. Its translation: CASSAQAREGEKLFF.

In regard to this clone: One end of the junction does not line up with germline, which may come from a read error. This sequence joins TRBV7-9 and TRBJ1-1; D is unresolved. The CDR3 consists of 12 residues. Germline V gives CDR1 SEHNR, CDR2 FQNEAQ (reference sequence). CDR3: CSSSSRDTEAFF. In DNA form, the CDR3 reads TGTTCCAGCAGCTCCCGGGACACTGAAGCTTTCTTT.

The genes are TRBV29-1 and TRBJ2-3; 8 nucleotides match TRBD2. Germline assignment: CDR1 SQVTM and CDR2 ANQGSEA. The ends lost 7 bases at V and 6 bases at J; junction bases unmatched: 15. CDR3 length equals 15 residues. The chain's CDR3 is CSASRASGPGDTQYF. CDR3 in DNA: TGCAGCGCTTCTCGGGCTAGCGGGCCTGGGGATACGCAGTATTTT.